This TCR beta chain was captured in a study of T-cell reconstitution after alpha-beta-depleted transplantation in children. This clonotype was counted at least ten times. Germline CDR1 SGHTA, CDR2 FQGNSA. This CDR3 comprises 15 residues. Deletions cut 1 base from V and 2 bases from J, with 12 bases between. Unique molecular identifiers featured in how the TCRbeta library was prepared. MiXCR, run by TCRdb on the PCR reads, gives a single entry per CDR3 protein. Seen here are about 17,000 distinct CDR3 sequences, approximately 4.9% observed once, and the top ten hold roughly 6.4%. This clonotype originated in a boy aged 5-17 years with acute lymphoblastic leukemia, due to receive a stem cell transplant. The chain links TRBV7-2 to TRBJ2-7; maybe TRBD1 (5 bases). This specimen consisted of PBMCs, obtained before TCRalphabeta/CD19-depleted stem cell transplant. The CDR3 here is CASSLVYEQAYEQYF. The CDR3 nucleotides are TGTGCCAGCAGCTTAGTATACGAACAGGCCTACGAGCAGTACTTC.